This is a list of T cell receptor beta chains from one sample in a study of blood T cell repertoires in COVID-19. Here immunoSEQ multiplex PCR was the method, and the copy in TCRdb shows in-frame clones only, minus some. Here the sample spans over 200,000 clones, about 91% being singletons. Sequencing input: PBMCs or T cells enriched from blood (not recorded which). The receptors were gathered from a woman aged 40 to 50 with acute COVID-19. The CDR3 runs from the conserved cysteine through the conserved F or W. The D gene is left open where the match is weak.

j_call: TRBJ1-1
d_call: NA
v_call: TRBV7-2
cdr3_nt: TGTGCCAGCAGCTTTGCGGGGATGAACACTGAAGCTTTCTTT
cdr3_aa: CASSFAGMNTEAFF

j_call: TRBJ2-7
d_call: NA
v_call: TRBV20-1
cdr3_nt: TGCAGTGCTGGTGGAGGACTTCCCTCTTGGGTCGAGCAGTACTTC
cdr3_aa: CSAGGGLPSWVEQYF

j_call: TRBJ1-4
d_call: NA
v_call: TRBV18
cdr3_nt: TGTGCCAGCTCACTCGACAGGCTGGCAACTAATGAAAAACTGTTTTTT
cdr3_aa: CASSLDRLATNEKLFF

j_call: TRBJ2-1
d_call: TRBD2
v_call: TRBV11-3
cdr3_nt: TGTGCCAGCAGCTTAGAGCTAGCGGGCCACAATGAGCAGTTCTTC
cdr3_aa: CASSLELAGHNEQFF

j_call: TRBJ1-5
d_call: NA
v_call: TRBV2
cdr3_nt: TGTGCCAGCAGTGAAAGGGCCGGGGTAGGCAATCAGCCCCAGCATTTT
cdr3_aa: CASSERAGVGNQPQHF

j_call: TRBJ1-4
d_call: TRBD1
v_call: TRBV11-2
cdr3_nt: TGTGCCAGCAGCCCCGACAGGGGGTTTTGGGAAAAACTGTTTTTT
cdr3_aa: CASSPDRGFWEKLFF

j_call: TRBJ1-1
d_call: NA
v_call: TRBV25-1
cdr3_nt: TGTGCCAGCAGTGAATCGTCTCCGGGGAACACTGAAGCTTTCTTT
cdr3_aa: CASSESSPGNTEAFF

j_call: TRBJ2-1
d_call: TRBD2
v_call: TRBV3-1/TRBV3-2
cdr3_nt: TGTGCCAGCAGCCAAGGACTAGCGGGATATGCAGGTGAGCAGTTCTTC
cdr3_aa: CASSQGLAGYAGEQFF

j_call: TRBJ1-6
d_call: NA
v_call: TRBV3-1/TRBV3-2
cdr3_nt: TGTGCCAGCAGCCAGGGACAATTTTATAATTCACCCCTCCACTTT
cdr3_aa: CASSQGQFYNSPLHF

j_call: TRBJ1-5
d_call: TRBD1
v_call: TRBV12-3/TRBV12-4
cdr3_nt: TGTGCCAGCAGGGGACAGGGGTTCGGGTCCCAGCATTTT
cdr3_aa: CASRGQGFGSQHF

j_call: TRBJ1-6
d_call: TRBD1
v_call: TRBV18
cdr3_nt: TGTGCCAGCTCACCCCAGACAGGGGATAATTCACCCCTCCACTTT
cdr3_aa: CASSPQTGDNSPLHF

j_call: TRBJ2-1
d_call: NA
v_call: TRBV7-2
cdr3_nt: TGTGCCAGCAGCTTAGTGGGGGGGCCTTACAATGAGCAGTTCTTC
cdr3_aa: CASSLVGGPYNEQFF

j_call: TRBJ1-6
d_call: NA
v_call: TRBV9
cdr3_nt: TGTGCCAGCAGCGTAGTGCGACTGGAGAATTCACCCCTCCACTTT
cdr3_aa: CASSVVRLENSPLHF

j_call: TRBJ1-1
d_call: TRBD1
v_call: TRBV19
cdr3_nt: TGTGCCAGTAGTATACAGGGGGTTGGTATCGCTGAAGCTTTCTTT
cdr3_aa: CASSIQGVGIAEAFF

j_call: TRBJ2-5
d_call: NA
v_call: TRBV7-9
cdr3_nt: TGTGCCAGCAGCTTCGGAGGGAGCCAAGGAGAGACCCAGTACTTC
cdr3_aa: CASSFGGSQGETQYF

j_call: TRBJ2-7
d_call: TRBD2
v_call: TRBV6-5
cdr3_nt: TGTGCCAGCAGCCAGGGACTAGGCGAGCAGTACTTC
cdr3_aa: CASSQGLGEQYF

j_call: TRBJ2-5
d_call: NA
v_call: TRBV5-4
cdr3_nt: TGTGCCAGCAGCCGACGATCGACTAGTTCTGGAGAGACCCAGTACTTC
cdr3_aa: CASSRRSTSSGETQYF

j_call: TRBJ1-1
d_call: NA
v_call: TRBV28
cdr3_nt: TGTGCCAGCAGTTTAGTGGGAGGGGTGAACACTGAAGCTTTCTTT
cdr3_aa: CASSLVGGVNTEAFF

j_call: TRBJ1-6
d_call: TRBD1
v_call: TRBV6-2/TRBV6-3
cdr3_nt: TGTGCCAGCAGTTACGGGGGACAGGGAAGCTCCTATAATTCACCCCTCCACTTT
cdr3_aa: CASSYGGQGSSYNSPLHF